The subject of this entry is one T cell receptor (beta chain). Its cognate antigen is unknown. The data were obtained in a study of long-term antiretroviral therapy in people with HIV. V lost 5 bases and J 0 bases, leaving 7 bases between the germline ends. The CDR3 sequence is 13 residues long. Per the germline V gene, CDR1 is LNHDA and CDR2 is SQIVND (reference sequence). Sequencing used immunoSEQ v3.0 at survey level. The method was immunoSEQ multiplex PCR; TCRdb's version includes in-frame clones alone and lacks a portion of them. This sample has 30,000 to 40,000 clones; roughly four fifths occur once, and the top ten carry roughly 5.8%. Study-level findings and limits: Pre-ART expanded TRB clones stayed dominant throughout, though often decreasing after ART.

J is TRBJ1-1 and V is TRBV19; D is unclear. This receptor was identified in a man aged 18 to 29 with HIV. Source: unsorted PBMCs, taken 1 year after starting antiretroviral therapy. The CDR3: CASSGDLNTEAFF. DNA for the CDR3: TGTGCCAGTAGTGGGGATTTGAACACTGAAGCTTTCTTT.